This T cell receptor beta chain was sequenced for a study of blood T cell repertoires in COVID-19. For the study at large: Nucleic acid was either cDNA or gDNA, and it came from T cells, B-cell-depleted T cells, or PBMCs.

Measured with immunoSEQ multiplex PCR; TCRdb has only the in-frame clones, and not every one. The data hold around 400,000 clones, with roughly 90% observed a single time. Germline V gene lookup returns CDR1 MNHEY and CDR2 SVGAGI. The junction had 8 bases not matched to a gene; V was cut back by 7 bases and J by 5 bases. The CDR3 runs 15 residues. The sample was peripheral blood. The J gene is TRBJ2-2, the V gene TRBV6-5; 9 bases match TRBD1. This clonotype was sampled from a man aged 40-50 years with acute or convalescent COVID-19. In nucleotides, the CDR3 is TGTGCCAGCACCGAAGAACAGGGGGCAACCGGGGAGCTGTTTTTT. Encoded protein: CASTEEQGATGELFF.